This T cell receptor beta chain was observed in a study of Ad26.COV2.S vaccination and SARS-CoV-2 variants. Study in general: The authors gave Ad26.COV2.S intramuscularly, either once or twice 56 days apart. Study findings and constraints: Vaccine recipients surpassed placebo recipients in spike-specific TCR breadth.

V shed 6 bases, J shed 7 bases, and the junction held 10 bases outside the gene matches. Germline CDR1 is SNHLY and CDR2 is FYNNEI. The CDR3 has 16 amino acids. Produced via immunoSEQ multiplex PCR; TCRdb's table is partial and in-frame only. The sample lists 350,000 to 400,000 clones; about nine tenths were seen once. The treatment denotes: some 20 received Ad26.COV2.S at low or high dose, single or two shots; about 5 received placebo; per-sample allocation not given. At day 63 after the first vaccine or placebo injection, samples were drawn. Within Boston, the person who donated was an adult of 18-55 years. This clone was observed a handful of times. Its antigen remains unidentified.

This chain links TRBV2 with TRBJ1-6, with TRBD1 identical over 9 bases. This TCR was sampled from a person between 18 and 60 years old who received the Ad26.COV2.S COVID-19 vaccine or a placebo. Source: peripheral blood, taken in a trial of Ad26.COV2.S vaccine versus placebo. CDR3 sequence reads: CASRTRDRARNSPLHF. The CDR3 region has the DNA TGTGCCAGCAGGACCCGGGACAGGGCGCGAAATTCACCCCTCCACTTT.